This TCR beta chain was identified in a study of Graves' ophthalmopathy and Graves' hyperthyroidism. This clonotype occurred many times. CDR1 and CDR2 from the germline V gene are MDHEN and SYDVKM. The CDR3 is made up of 14 amino acids. The J segment lost 3 bases and the V segment lost 8 bases, leaving 7 bases of the junction unmatched. Researchers took RNA transcripts and amplified TCR beta CDR3 regions from them. Second-round multiplex PCR came after a first-round RT-PCR that employed HTBI primers. TCRdb ran MiXCR on the multiplex PCR reads and lists one entry per CDR3 protein. The table has about 180,000 distinct CDR3 sequences, roughly two fifths seen once.

The specimen sequenced was peripheral blood. The chain links TRBV28 to TRBJ2-7; TRBD1 matches 10 bases. The TCR comes from a woman aged 40 to 50 with Graves' ophthalmopathy. The CDR3 spells CASQRQGAVYEQYF. DNA of the CDR3: TGTGCCAGCCAACGACAGGGGGCCGTCTACGAGCAGTACTTC.